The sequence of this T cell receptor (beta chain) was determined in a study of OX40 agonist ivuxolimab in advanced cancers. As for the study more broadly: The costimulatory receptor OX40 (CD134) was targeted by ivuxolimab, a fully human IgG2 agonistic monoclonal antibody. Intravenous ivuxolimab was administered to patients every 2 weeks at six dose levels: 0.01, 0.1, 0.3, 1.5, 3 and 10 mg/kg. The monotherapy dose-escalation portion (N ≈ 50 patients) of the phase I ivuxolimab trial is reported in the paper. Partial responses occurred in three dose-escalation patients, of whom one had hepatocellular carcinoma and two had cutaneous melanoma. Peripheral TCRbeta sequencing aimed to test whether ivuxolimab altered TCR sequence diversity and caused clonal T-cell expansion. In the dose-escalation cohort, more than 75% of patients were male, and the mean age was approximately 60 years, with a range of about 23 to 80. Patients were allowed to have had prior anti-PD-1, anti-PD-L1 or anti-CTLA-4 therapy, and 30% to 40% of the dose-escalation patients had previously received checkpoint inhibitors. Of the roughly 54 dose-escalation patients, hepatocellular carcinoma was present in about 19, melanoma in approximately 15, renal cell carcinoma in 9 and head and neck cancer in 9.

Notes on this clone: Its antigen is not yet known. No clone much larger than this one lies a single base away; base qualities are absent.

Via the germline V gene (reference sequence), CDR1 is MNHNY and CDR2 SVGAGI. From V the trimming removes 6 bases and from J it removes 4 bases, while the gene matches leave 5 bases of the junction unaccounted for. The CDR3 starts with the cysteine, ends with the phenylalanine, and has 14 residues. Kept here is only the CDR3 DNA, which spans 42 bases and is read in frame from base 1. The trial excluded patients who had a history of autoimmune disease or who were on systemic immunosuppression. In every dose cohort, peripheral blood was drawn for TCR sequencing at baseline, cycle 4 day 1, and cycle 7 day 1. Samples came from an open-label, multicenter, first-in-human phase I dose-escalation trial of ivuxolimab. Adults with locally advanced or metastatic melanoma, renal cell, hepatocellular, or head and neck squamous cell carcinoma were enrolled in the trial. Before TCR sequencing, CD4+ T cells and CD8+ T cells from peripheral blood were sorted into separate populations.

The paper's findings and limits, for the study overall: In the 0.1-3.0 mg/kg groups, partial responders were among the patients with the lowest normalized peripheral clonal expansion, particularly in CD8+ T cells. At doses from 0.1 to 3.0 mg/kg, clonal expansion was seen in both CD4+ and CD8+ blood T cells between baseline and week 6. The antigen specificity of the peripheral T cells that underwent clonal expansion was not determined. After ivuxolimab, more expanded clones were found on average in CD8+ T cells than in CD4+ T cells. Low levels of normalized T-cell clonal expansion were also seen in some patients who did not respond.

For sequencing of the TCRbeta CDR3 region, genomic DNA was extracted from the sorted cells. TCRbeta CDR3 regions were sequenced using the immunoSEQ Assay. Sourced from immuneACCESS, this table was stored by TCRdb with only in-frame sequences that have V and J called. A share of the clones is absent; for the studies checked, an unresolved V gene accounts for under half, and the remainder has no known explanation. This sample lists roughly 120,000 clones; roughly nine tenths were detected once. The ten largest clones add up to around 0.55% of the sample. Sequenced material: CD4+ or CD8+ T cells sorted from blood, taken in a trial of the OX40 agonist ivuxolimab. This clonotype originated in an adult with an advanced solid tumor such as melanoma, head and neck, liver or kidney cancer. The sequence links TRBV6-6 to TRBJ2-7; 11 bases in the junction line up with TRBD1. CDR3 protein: CASSTGTGGYEQYF. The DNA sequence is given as TGTGCCAGCAGCACCGGGACAGGGGGTTACGAGCAGTACTTC.